This T cell receptor (beta chain) was identified during a study of metastatic and nonmetastatic thyroid tumors. Study-level results: According to reports, the diversity of TCR beta was significantly higher in malignant thyroid tumors than in benign nodules, and this held in both blood and tumor samples.

TCRdb re-called clones via MiXCR from the PCR reads. Among approximately 21,000 clones listed, approximately 22% were seen once. There were no patients who had received any treatment before thyroid surgery. The length of the CDR3 is 13 residues. The germline V gene encodes CDR1 LNHDA and CDR2 SQIVND (reference sequence). Regarding this clone: Its antigen is not identified. An end of the junction differs from the germline gene, which may be a read error.

The sequence was collected from a female donor with papillary thyroid cancer or a benign thyroid nodule (not recorded which). Some clones in this sample may be carry-over from other donors' samples. Sequenced: adjacent normal tissue. The rearrangement uses TRBV19 and TRBJ2-1; D not resolved. CDR3 amino acids: CASSVIVVNEQFF. The CDR3 coding sequence is TGTGCCAGCTCGGTGATTGTTGTCAATGAGCAGTTTTTC.